The rows below give T cell receptor beta chains drawn from one sample of a study of T-cell reconstitution after alpha-beta-depleted transplantation in children. TCRdb re-called the PCR reads with MiXCR, one entry per CDR3 protein. The sample has some 600,000 distinct CDR3 sequences; 10% to 15% are singletons. Material: PBMCs, mostly from graft donor cells, obtained 360 days after TCRalphabeta/CD19-depleted stem cell transplant. These receptors came from a male patient between 10 and 17 years old who had a stem cell transplant for acute myeloid leukemia, so the T cells may come from the graft donor. Both conserved end residues are part of each CDR3. D genes are given only for firm matches. Rows give clone size only sometimes, using once, few, many, or a class for an expanded clone.

CDR3aa | CDR3nt | d_gene | abundance | j_gene | v_gene
CSVSGGGRGEQYF | TGCAGCGTTAGCGGGGGCGGTCGGGGCGAGCAGTACTTC | TRBD2 | . | TRBJ2-7 | TRBV29-1
CATSRVRIRRGQQETQYF | TGTGCCACCAGCAGAGTGAGGATAAGGAGGGGACAGCAAGAGACCCAGTACTTC | . | many | TRBJ2-5 | TRBV15
CASSLTADTQYF | TGCGCCAGCAGCTTGACTGCGGATACGCAGTATTTT | . | many | TRBJ2-3 | TRBV5-1
CSATPGLSSLSTDTQYF | TGCAGTGCGACCCCGGGACTTTCATCCCTAAGCACAGATACGCAGTATTTT | . | few | TRBJ2-3 | TRBV20-1
CASSTEGIGTGELFF | TGTGCCAGCAGCACCGAGGGTATCGGGACCGGGGAGCTGTTTTTT | . | few | TRBJ2-2 | TRBV5-5
CASSEVTGGALLEAKNIQYF | TGTGCCAGCAGTGAAGTGACAGGGGGCGCGTTATTGGAAGCCAAAAACATTCAGTACTTC | TRBD1 | many | TRBJ2-4 | TRBV6-1
CASSTSNSGANVLTF | . | . | medium-sized | TRBJ2-6 | TRBV12-3/TRBV12-4
CASSHPSGASGSGETQYF | TGTGCCAGCAGCCACCCCTCTGGTGCTAGCGGGAGCGGTGAGACCCAGTACTTC | TRBD2 | few | TRBJ2-5 | TRBV11-1
CASTLTLAGNNEQFF | TGTGCCAGCACCCTTACACTAGCGGGGAACAATGAGCAGTTCTTC | TRBD2 | many | TRBJ2-1 | TRBV12-3/TRBV12-4
CSARYRDPGEYF | TGCAGTGCTAGATACCGGGACCCCGGCGAGTATTTT | . | . | TRBJ2-3 | TRBV20-1
CATSNLLGVYNEQFF | TGTGCCACCAGCAATCTCTTGGGAGTGTACAATGAGCAGTTCTTC | . | few | TRBJ2-1 | TRBV15
CSARGGRYGYTF | TGCAGTGCTAGAGGGGGACGGTATGGCTACACCTTC | . | . | TRBJ1-2 | TRBV20-1
CASSPLAGAHNEQFF | TGTGCCAGCAGCCCTCTAGCGGGAGCTCACAATGAGCAGTTCTTC | TRBD2 | few | TRBJ2-1 | TRBV7-3
CSVGEGPGAGNTEAFF | TGCAGCGTTGGAGAGGGCCCAGGGGCTGGGAACACTGAAGCTTTCTTT | . | few | TRBJ1-1 | TRBV29-1
CASREAGVSKTQYF | TGTGCCAGCAGAGAGGCGGGAGTCTCTAAGACCCAGTACTTC | TRBD2 | . | TRBJ2-5 | TRBV6-1
CASSYSKWGADQPQHF | TGTGCCAGCAGTTACTCGAAGTGGGGGGCTGACCAGCCCCAGCATTTT | . | few | TRBJ1-5 | TRBV6-5
CSAEWDSTYEQYF | TGCAGCGCTGAGTGGGACAGCACCTACGAGCAGTACTTC | TRBD1 | many | TRBJ2-7 | TRBV29-1
CASSVGAGGPSEQFF | TGTGCCAGCAGTGTTGGCGCGGGAGGGCCCTCTGAGCAGTTCTTC | TRBD2 | . | TRBJ2-1 | TRBV2
CASSLVVGRTYEQYF | TGTGCCAGCAGCTTAGTTGTTGGCCGAACCTACGAGCAGTACTTC | . | . | TRBJ2-7 | TRBV5-6
CSVELAGGVLGGANVLTF | TGCAGCGTTGAACTAGCGGGAGGTGTTCTTGGAGGGGCCAACGTCCTGACTTTC | TRBD2 | . | TRBJ2-6 | TRBV29-1
CASGLSGYGYTF | TGTGCTAGTGGTTTGTCGGGGTATGGCTACACCTTC | . | few | TRBJ1-2 | TRBV12-5
CASSFGGRENSPLHF | TGTGCCAGCAGTTTTGGAGGGCGGGAAAATTCACCCCTCCACTTT | . | few | TRBJ1-6 | TRBV12-3/TRBV12-4
CASSERGPGETTDYEQYF | TGTGCCAGCAGTGAACGGGGTCCAGGAGAAACTACTGACTACGAGCAGTACTTC | . | many | TRBJ2-7 | TRBV6-1
CASSEVGTGPDTQYF | TGTGCCAGCAGTGAAGTGGGGACAGGGCCGGATACGCAGTATTTT | TRBD1 | . | TRBJ2-3 | TRBV25-1
CASSFLADGTGELFF | TGTGCCAGCAGCTTCCTAGCGGACGGGACCGGGGAGCTGTTTTTT | TRBD2 | . | TRBJ2-2 | TRBV7-6